Following are 16 T cell receptor beta chains from one sample sequenced in a study of blood T cell repertoires in COVID-19. The assay was immunoSEQ multiplex PCR, and TCRdb's table has in-frame clones only and misses some. The sample holds around 100,000 clones; 75% to 95% are singletons and the top ten take 6%. The material sequenced was peripheral blood. The origin of the receptors is a human donor in a cohort sampled during active COVID-19.

The gene calls are TRBV4-1 and TRBJ1-2, with 11 bases lining up with TRBD1. This CDR3 comprises 15 residues. Germline V lookup: CDR1 MGHRA, CDR2 YSYEKL. The trim removed 4 bases at V and 6 bases at J, leaving 7 bases unmatched. The CDR3 reads CASSPSGTGGDGYTF. CDR3 DNA sequence: TGCGCCAGCAGCCCTTCCGGGACAGGGGGGGATGGCTACACCTTC.

The genes are TRBV6-2 or TRBV6-3 and TRBJ1-5; 8 bases match TRBD1. V shed 7 bases, J shed 2 bases, and the junction held 25 bases outside the gene matches. The CDR3 totals 21 residues. CDR1 is MNHEY and CDR2 is SVGEGT in the germline V gene. The CDR3 here is CASTPSAGPTGERRGNQPQHF. CDR3 nucleotide sequence: TGTGCCAGCACCCCATCGGCGGGACCGACAGGGGAAAGAAGGGGCAATCAGCCCCAGCATTTT.

The genes are TRBV3-1 (or the pseudogene TRBV3-2) and TRBJ1-1; tentatively, D is TRBD1 (6 bases). V lost 3 bases, J lost 0 bases, and 8 bases lay in between. Germline V gives CDR1 LGHDT, CDR2 YNNKEL (reference sequence). This CDR3 has 14 residues. CDR3 sequence: CASSQGAMNTEAFF. CDR3 nucleotide sequence: TGTGCCAGCAGCCAGGGGGCAATGAACACTGAAGCTTTCTTT.

This CDR3 is CASSFNAGGMDTEAFF. As DNA, the CDR3 is TGCGCCAGCAGCTTCAACGCGGGGGGGATGGACACTGAAGCTTTCTTT. The V gene is TRBV4-1, the J gene TRBJ1-1, with D possibly TRBD1 on 5 matching bases. Trimming cost V 5 bases and J 3 bases, with 19 bases left between them. The CDR3 runs to 16 residues. The germline gives CDR1 MGHRA, CDR2 YSYEKL.

This sequence joins TRBV19 and TRBJ2-7; no definite D call. CDR3 length: 14 amino acids. Trimming took 3 bases from V and 0 from J, leaving 9 bases between them. The V gene's germline CDR1 is LNHDA and CDR2 SQIVND (reference sequence). CDR3: CASSMVLGSYEQYF. The CDR3 DNA reads as TGTGCCAGTAGTATGGTACTCGGCTCCTACGAGCAGTACTTC.

This rearrangement joins TRBV7-2 to TRBJ2-7; D is possibly TRBD1 (6 bases). From germline, CDR1 is SGHTA and CDR2 FQGNSA. Trimming removed 1 base at V and 3 bases at J, with 10 bases between. This CDR3 contains 14 residues. CDR3 nucleotide sequence: TGTGCCAGCAGCTTAGATTACAGGGACTACGAGCAGTACTTC. Encoded protein: CASSLDYRDYEQYF. Variable domain in full (rest from reference TRBV7-2 and TRBJ2-7): GAGVSQSPSNKVTEKGKDVELRCDPISGHTALYWYRQSLGQGLEFLIYFQGNSAPDKSGLPSDRFSAERTGGSVSTLTIQRTQQEDSAVYLCASSLDYRDYEQYFGPGTRLTVT.

The chain has TRBV9 and TRBJ1-2; D is ambiguous. Germline V gene lookup returns CDR1 SGDLS and CDR2 YYNGEE. This CDR3 is 14 amino acids long. Trimming took off 7 bases at V and 3 bases at J, with 16 bases between the two ends. The CDR3 bases are TGTGCCAGCCGGAGGGTGTCAGAGGACTATGGCTACACCTTC. It specifies CASRRVSEDYGYTF. The full variable domain, completed using reference TRBV9 and TRBJ1-2, is DSGVTQTPKHLITATGQRVTLRCSPRSGDLSVYWYQQSLDQGLQFLIQYYNGEERAKGNILERFSAQQFPDLHSELNLSSLELGDSALYFCASRRVSEDYGYTFGSGTRLTVV.

Written as DNA, the CDR3 is TGTGCCAGCAGCTTTCGCGGGATTTCCCTAAATGAGCAGTTCTTC. Protein sequence: CASSFRGISLNEQFF. The rearrangement links TRBV5-4 to TRBJ2-1; TRBD2 is a possible D gene (6 bases). V gave up 2 bases and J gave up 7 bases, with 16 bases separating them. The germline V gene has CDR1 SGHNT and CDR2 YYREEE (reference sequence). The CDR3 covers 15 residues. Together with reference TRBV5-4 and TRBJ2-1, the CDR3 gives the full variable domain: ETGVTQSPTHLIKTRGQQVTLRCSSQSGHNTVSWYQQALGQGPQFIFQYYREEENGRGNFPPRFSGLQFPNYSSELNVNALELDDSALYLCASSFRGISLNEQFFGPGTRLTVL.

The J gene is TRBJ2-1, the V gene TRBV28; possible D gene TRBD2, 6 bases. CDR1 and CDR2 from the germline V gene are MDHEN and SYDVKM. The CDR3 is 18 amino acids. Deletions cut 5 bases from V and 9 bases from J, with 29 bases between. CDR3 sequence: CASSLPVGSGTLTGEQFF. The CDR3 DNA is TGTGCCAGCAGTCTCCCAGTTGGTAGCGGTACCCTTACCGGTGAGCAGTTCTTC.

This chain links TRBV13 with TRBJ2-7, with a possible D match to TRBD2 (7 bases). The CDR3 spans 14 residues. The germline CDR1 and CDR2 sequences are PRHDT and FYEKMQ (reference sequence). Trimming shortened V by 0 bases and J by 7 bases, and 13 bases separated the two germline ends. The CDR3 bases are TGTGCCAGCAGCTTAGGGACAGGCGGGAGTGAGCAGTACTTC. It yields the protein CASSLGTGGSEQYF.

The chain uses TRBV28 and TRBJ2-1; 13 nucleotides line up with TRBD2. Germline loops: CDR1 MDHEN, CDR2 SYDVKM. CDR3 length: 17 amino acids. Trimming removed 2 bases from V and 5 bases from J; junction bases left unmatched: 6. The CDR3 protein is CASSLVAGTSGNNEQFF. CDR3 in DNA: TGTGCCAGCAGTTTAGTAGCCGGGACTAGCGGGAACAATGAGCAGTTCTTC.

This rearrangement joins TRBV5-5 to TRBJ2-7, with 10 bases identical to TRBD2. The length of the CDR3 is 19 residues. Per the germline V gene, CDR1 is SGHKS and CDR2 is YYEKEE (reference sequence). Trimming removed 4 bases from V and 3 bases from J; junction bases left unmatched: 19. CDR3 sequence (DNA): TGTGCCAGCAGCGTCACCGGGACTAGCGCAGACCCTACTAGCTACGAGCAGTACTTC. Translated, it gives CASSVTGTSADPTSYEQYF.

The chain recombines TRBV4-3 with TRBJ1-5; D gene uncertain. Trimming cost V 0 bases and J 1 base, with 7 bases left between them. Germline CDR1 is LGHNA and CDR2 is YSLEER. This CDR3 comprises 15 residues. The CDR3 sequence is CASSQDGQSNQPQHF. Here the CDR3 DNA reads TGCGCCAGCAGCCAAGATGGGCAGAGCAATCAGCCCCAGCATTTT.

The chain recombines TRBV9 with TRBJ2-7; TRBD1 matches 7 bases. CDR3 length: 15 residues. Germline CDR1 reads SGDLS; CDR2 reads YYNGEE. Trimming cost V 3 bases and J 4 bases; bases outside gene matches: 10. CDR3 DNA: TGTGCCAGCAGCGCCTCGACAGGGTTTCTTTACGAGCAGTACTTC. It yields the protein CASSASTGFLYEQYF. Combining the CDR3 with reference TRBV9 and TRBJ2-7 gives the whole variable domain DSGVTQTPKHLITATGQRVTLRCSPRSGDLSVYWYQQSLDQGLQFLIQYYNGEERAKGNILERFSAQQFPDLHSELNLSSLELGDSALYFCASSASTGFLYEQYFGPGTRLTVT.

The chain combines TRBV6-5 with TRBJ2-5, with TRBD2 identical over 13 bases. V shed 2 bases, J shed 5 bases, and the junction held 5 bases outside the gene matches. The length of the CDR3 is 16 residues. The germline V gene encodes CDR1 MNHEY and CDR2 SVGAGI. This CDR3 reads CASSYLRTSGSETQYF. CDR3 DNA sequence: TGTGCCAGCAGTTACCTCCGGACTAGCGGGAGTGAGACCCAGTACTTC.

The CDR3 bases are TGTGCCAGCGCTCCCCTCCCTATCCACACCGGGGAGCTGTTTTTT. It yields the protein CASAPLPIHTGELFF. V usage is TRBV5-6 and J usage is TRBJ2-2; D is ambiguous. Trimming stripped 7 bases from V and 3 bases from J, with 16 bases between. The CDR3 has 15 residues. CDR1 SGHDT and CDR2 YYEEEE come from the germline V gene. Supplemented by reference TRBV5-6 and TRBJ2-2, the full variable domain reads DAGVTQSPTHLIKTRGQQVTLRCSPKSGHDTVSWYQQALGQGPQFIFQYYEEEERQRGNFPDRFSGHQFPNYSSELNVNALLLGDSALYLCASAPLPIHTGELFFGEGSRLTVL.